This T cell receptor (beta chain) was profiled in a study of shared clonotypes between healthy human individuals. At the level of the study: With ages of 18 to 49, the donors were two women and three men. Donors had three CD4 naive, three CD4 memory, two CD8 naive and one CD8 memory plate apiece.

TCRdb's table, derived via immunoSEQ multiplex PCR, lists solely in-frame clones and lacks some. The sample carries about 680,000 clones, about 91% recorded once. As to this clone: Its antigen is unknown.

CD45RO-negative, CCR7-positively selected cells formed the naive CD8 fraction, excluding terminally differentiated effector memory CD45RA+ cells. Germline V gives CDR1 SEHNR, CDR2 FQNEAQ (reference sequence). This CDR3 spans 14 amino acids. Trimming removed 3 bases from V and 5 bases from J, with 14 bases in between. Findings and caveats of the study: An effect of sequencing depth on clonotype sharing among donors was expected. Incompleteness in sorted-subset sequencing, despite large depth, was shown by rarefaction.

The source of this sequence is a man aged 25 to 40 in good health. Material: naive CD8+ T cells sorted from blood. The chain combines TRBV7-9 with TRBJ2-7, with a tentative D call TRBD1 (6 bases). CDR3 residues: CASSLGQGINEQYF. The CDR3 DNA reads TGTGCCAGCAGCTTGGGCCAGGGGATAAACGAGCAGTACTTC.